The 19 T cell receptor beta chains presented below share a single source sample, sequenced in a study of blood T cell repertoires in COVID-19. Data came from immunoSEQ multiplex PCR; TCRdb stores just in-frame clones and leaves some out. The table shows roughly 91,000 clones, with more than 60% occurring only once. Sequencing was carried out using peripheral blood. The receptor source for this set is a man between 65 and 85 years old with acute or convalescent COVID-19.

The CDR3 coding sequence is TGCGCCAGCAGCTTGGGGCAGGTGAACACTGAAGCTTTCTTT. Residues: CASSLGQVNTEAFF. The J gene is TRBJ1-1, the V gene TRBV5-1; D gene uncertain. V shed 0 bases and J shed 0 bases, with 6 bases lying between them. CDR1 is SGHRS and CDR2 is YFSETQ in the germline V gene. The CDR3 is 14 amino acids.

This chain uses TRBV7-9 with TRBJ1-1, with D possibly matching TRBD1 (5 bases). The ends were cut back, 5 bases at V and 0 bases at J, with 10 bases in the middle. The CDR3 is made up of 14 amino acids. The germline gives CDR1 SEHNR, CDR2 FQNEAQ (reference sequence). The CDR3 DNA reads TGTGCCAGCAGCCCCACAGGTATGAACACTGAAGCTTTCTTT. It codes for CASSPTGMNTEAFF.

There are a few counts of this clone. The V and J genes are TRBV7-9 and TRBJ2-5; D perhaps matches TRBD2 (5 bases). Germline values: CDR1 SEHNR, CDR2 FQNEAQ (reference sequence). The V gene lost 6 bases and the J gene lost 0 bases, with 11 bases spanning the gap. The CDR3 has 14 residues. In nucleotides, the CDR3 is TGTGCCAGCAGACCCTGGGAGTACCAAGAGACCCAGTACTTC. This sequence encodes CASRPWEYQETQYF.

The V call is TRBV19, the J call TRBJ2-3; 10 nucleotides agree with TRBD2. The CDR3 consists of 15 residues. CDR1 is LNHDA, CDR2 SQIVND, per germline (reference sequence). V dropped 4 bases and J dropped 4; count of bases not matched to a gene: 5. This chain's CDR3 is CASSTLAGASDTQYF. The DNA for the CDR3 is TGTGCCAGTAGTACCCTAGCGGGGGCTTCAGATACGCAGTATTTT.

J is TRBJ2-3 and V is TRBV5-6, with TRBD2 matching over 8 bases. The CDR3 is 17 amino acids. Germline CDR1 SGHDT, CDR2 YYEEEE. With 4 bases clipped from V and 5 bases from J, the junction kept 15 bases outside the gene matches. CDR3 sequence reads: CASSRSGLAPRVDTQYF. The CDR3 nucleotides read TGTGCCAGCAGCAGATCCGGACTAGCTCCTAGGGTAGATACGCAGTATTTT.

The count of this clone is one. CDR3 DNA: TGTGCCAGCACAGGGGGCTTCACTGAAGCTTTCTTT. It translates to CASTGGFTEAFF. The chain employs TRBV19 and TRBJ1-1, with 9 positions matching TRBD1. Germline V gives CDR1 LNHDA, CDR2 SQIVND (reference sequence). The V segment lost 9 bases and the J segment 4 bases; nucleotides outside the gene matches: 3. There are 12 residues in the CDR3. The full variable domain, with the rest looked up from reference TRBV19 and TRBJ1-1, is DGGITQSPKYLFRKEGQNVTLSCEQNLNHDAMYWYRQDPGQGLRLIYYSQIVNDFQKGDIAEGYSVSREKKESFPLTVTSAQKNPTAFYLCASTGGFTEAFFGQGTRLTVV.

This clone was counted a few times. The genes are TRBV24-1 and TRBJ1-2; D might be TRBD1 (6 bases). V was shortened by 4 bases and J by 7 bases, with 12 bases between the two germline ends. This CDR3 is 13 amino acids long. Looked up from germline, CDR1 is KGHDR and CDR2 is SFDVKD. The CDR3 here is CATSEQGRSGYTF. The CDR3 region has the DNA TGTGCCACCAGTGAACAGGGTAGGAGTGGCTACACCTTC.

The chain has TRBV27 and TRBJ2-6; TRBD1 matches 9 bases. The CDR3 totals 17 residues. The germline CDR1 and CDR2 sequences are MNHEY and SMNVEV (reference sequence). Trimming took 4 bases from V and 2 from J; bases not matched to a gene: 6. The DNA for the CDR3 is TGTGCCAGCAGTTCGATACAGGGGGCTCCTGGGGCCAACGTCCTGACTTTC. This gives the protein CASSSIQGAPGANVLTF.

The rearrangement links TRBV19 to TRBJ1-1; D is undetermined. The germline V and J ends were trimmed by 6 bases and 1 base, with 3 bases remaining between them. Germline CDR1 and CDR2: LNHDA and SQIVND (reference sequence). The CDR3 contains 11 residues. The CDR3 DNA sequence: TGTGCCAGTAGCCGGAACACTGAAGCTTTCTTT. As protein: CASSRNTEAFF.

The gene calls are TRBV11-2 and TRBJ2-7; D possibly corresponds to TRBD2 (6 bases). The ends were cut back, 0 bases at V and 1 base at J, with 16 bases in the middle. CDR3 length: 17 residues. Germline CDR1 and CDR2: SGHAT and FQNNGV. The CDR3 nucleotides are TGTGCCAGCAGCTTAGATCACGGCGGGGCCAAATCCTACGAGCAGTACTTC. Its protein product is CASSLDHGGAKSYEQYF.

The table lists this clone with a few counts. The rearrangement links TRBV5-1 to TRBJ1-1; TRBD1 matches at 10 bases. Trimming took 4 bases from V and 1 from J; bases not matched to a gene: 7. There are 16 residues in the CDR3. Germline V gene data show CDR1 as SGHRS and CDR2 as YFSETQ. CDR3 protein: CASSHRDRGGNTEAFF. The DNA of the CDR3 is TGCGCCAGCAGCCACCGGGACAGGGGCGGGAACACTGAAGCTTTCTTT.

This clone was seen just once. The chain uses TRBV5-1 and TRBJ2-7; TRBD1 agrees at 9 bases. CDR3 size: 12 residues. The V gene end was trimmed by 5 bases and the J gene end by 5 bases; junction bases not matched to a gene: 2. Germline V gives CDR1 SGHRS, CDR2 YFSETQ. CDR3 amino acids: CASRGQGDEQYF. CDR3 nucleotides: TGCGCCAGCAGGGGACAGGGAGACGAGCAGTACTTC.

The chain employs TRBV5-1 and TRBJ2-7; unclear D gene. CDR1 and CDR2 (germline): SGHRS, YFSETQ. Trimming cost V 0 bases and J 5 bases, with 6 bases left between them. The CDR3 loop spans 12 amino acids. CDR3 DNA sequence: TGCGCCAGCAGCTTGGTAGCAGACGAGCAGTACTTC. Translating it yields CASSLVADEQYF.

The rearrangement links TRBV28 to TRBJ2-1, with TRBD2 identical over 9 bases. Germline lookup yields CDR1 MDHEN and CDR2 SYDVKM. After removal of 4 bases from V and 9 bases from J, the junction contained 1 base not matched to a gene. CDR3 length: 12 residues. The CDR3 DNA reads TGTGCCAGCAGTTCACTAGCGGGTGAGCAGTTCTTC. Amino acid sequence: CASSSLAGEQFF.

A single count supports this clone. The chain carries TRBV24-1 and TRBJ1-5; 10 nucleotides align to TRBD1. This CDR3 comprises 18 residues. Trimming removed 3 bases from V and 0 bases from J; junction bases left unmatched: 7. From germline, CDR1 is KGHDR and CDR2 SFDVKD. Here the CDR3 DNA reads TGTGCCACCAGTGATACGGGACAGGGGAAGAATAGCAATCAGCCCCAGCATTTT. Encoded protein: CATSDTGQGKNSNQPQHF.

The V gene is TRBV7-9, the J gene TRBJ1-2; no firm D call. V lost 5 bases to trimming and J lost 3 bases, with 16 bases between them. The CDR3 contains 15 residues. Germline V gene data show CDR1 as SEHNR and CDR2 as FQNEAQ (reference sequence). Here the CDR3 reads CASSQEVWVDYGYTF. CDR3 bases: TGTGCCAGCAGCCAGGAGGTTTGGGTCGACTATGGCTACACCTTC.

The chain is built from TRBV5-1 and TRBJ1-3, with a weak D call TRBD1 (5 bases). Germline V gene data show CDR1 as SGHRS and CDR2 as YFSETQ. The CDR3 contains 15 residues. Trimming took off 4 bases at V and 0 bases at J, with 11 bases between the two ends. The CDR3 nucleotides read TGCGCCAGCAGCCGCGACAGTAACTCTGGAAACACCATATATTTT. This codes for CASSRDSNSGNTIYF.

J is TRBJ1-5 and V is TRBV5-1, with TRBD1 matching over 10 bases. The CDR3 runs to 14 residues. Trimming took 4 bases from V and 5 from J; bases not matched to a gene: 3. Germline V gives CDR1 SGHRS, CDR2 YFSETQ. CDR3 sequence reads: CASSPGQGDQPQHF. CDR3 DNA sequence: TGCGCCAGCAGCCCAGGACAGGGGGATCAGCCCCAGCATTTT.

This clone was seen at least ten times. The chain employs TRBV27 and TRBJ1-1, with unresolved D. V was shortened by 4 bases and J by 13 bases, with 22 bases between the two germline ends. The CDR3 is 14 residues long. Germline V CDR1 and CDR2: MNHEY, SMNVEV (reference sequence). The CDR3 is CASSSLSADVKVFF. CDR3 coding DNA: TGTGCCAGCAGTTCCCTCTCGGCGGATGTGAAGGTTTTCTTT.